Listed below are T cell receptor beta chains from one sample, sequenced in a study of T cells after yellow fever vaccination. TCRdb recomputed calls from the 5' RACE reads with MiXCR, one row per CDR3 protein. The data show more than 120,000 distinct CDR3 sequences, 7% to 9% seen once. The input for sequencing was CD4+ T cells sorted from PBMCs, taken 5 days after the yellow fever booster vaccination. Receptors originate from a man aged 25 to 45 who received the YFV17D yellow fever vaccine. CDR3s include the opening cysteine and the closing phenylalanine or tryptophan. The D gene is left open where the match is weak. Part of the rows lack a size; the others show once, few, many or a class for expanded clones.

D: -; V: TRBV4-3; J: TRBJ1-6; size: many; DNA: TGCGCCAGCAGCCAAGATGGTATCACCCTCCACTTT; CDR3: CASSQDGITLHF
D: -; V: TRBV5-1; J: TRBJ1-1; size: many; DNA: TGCGCCAGCAGCCCCATAGCGGGGTCGGGTGAAGCTTTCTTT; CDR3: CASSPIAGSGEAFF
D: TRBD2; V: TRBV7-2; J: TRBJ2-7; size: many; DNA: TGTGCCAGCAGCCACCCAGGACTAGCGGATCCCTACGAGCAGTACTTC; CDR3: CASSHPGLADPYEQYF
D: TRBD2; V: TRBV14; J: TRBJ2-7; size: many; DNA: TGTGCCAGCAGCTTAGCGGGAGGCGGAAGATACGAGCAGTACTTC; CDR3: CASSLAGGGRYEQYF
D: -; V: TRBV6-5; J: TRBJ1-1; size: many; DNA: TGTGCCAGCAGTTACGTCCATGGGACTGAAGCTTTCTTT; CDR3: CASSYVHGTEAFF
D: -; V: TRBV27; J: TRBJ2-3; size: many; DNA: TGTGCCAGCAGTCAGGCGCGGGGTACGCAGTATTTT; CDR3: CASSQARGTQYF
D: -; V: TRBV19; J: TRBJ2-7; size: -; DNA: TGTGCCAGTAGTATAGATCTCGGCTTCGTCTACGAGCAGTACTTC; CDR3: CASSIDLGFVYEQYF
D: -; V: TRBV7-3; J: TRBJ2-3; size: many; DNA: TGTGCCAGCAGCTTCTTGGATACGCAGTATTTT; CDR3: CASSFLDTQYF
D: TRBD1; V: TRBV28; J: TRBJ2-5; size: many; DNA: TGTGCCAGCAGTCTCGGGGACAGGGGGCTACCGGCGATTAAGTACTTC; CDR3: CASSLGDRGLPAIKYF
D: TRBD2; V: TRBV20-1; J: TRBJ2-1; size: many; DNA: TGCAGTGCGCGATTGGGGCTAGCGGGTAACAATGAGCAGTTCTTC; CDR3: CSARLGLAGNNEQFF
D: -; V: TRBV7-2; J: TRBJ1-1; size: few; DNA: TGTGCCAGCAGCTTTAGTCAATCGGGCACTGAAGCTTTCTTT; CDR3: CASSFSQSGTEAFF
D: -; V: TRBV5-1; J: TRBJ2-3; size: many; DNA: TGCGCCAGCAGCTCCGGTGCTAGCACAGATACGCAGTATTTT; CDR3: CASSSGASTDTQYF
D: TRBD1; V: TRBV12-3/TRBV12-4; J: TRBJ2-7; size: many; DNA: TGTGCCAGCACTGATGGGTGGACAGGGAAGTCCGAGCAGTACTTC; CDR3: CASTDGWTGKSEQYF
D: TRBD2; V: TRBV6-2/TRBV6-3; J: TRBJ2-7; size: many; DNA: TGTGCCAGCAGTTTAGCGGCTAGCGGGAGATCCTACGAGCAGTACTTC; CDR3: CASSLAASGRSYEQYF
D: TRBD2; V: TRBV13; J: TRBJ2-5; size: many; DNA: TGTGCCAGCAGCTTTAAATCTAGCGGGAGGGCCGGAGAGACCCAGTACTTC; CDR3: CASSFKSSGRAGETQYF
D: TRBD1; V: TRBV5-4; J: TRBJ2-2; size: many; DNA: TGTGCCAGCAGCAAAAGGGGACAGCTAAGACCCGGGGAGCTGTTTTTT; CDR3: CASSKRGQLRPGELFF
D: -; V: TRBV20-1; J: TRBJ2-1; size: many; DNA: TGCAGTGCTATTTCGAACTCCTACAATGAGCAGTTCTTC; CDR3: CSAISNSYNEQFF
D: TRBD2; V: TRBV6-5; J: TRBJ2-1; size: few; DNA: TGTGCCAGCAGTTCATGGACTAGCGGGAAGAATGAGCAGTTCTTC; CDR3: CASSSWTSGKNEQFF
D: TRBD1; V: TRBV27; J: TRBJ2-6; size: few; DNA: TGTGCCAGCAGTTCGAGGGGGCATGGGGCCAACGTCCTGACTTTC; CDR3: CASSSRGHGANVLTF
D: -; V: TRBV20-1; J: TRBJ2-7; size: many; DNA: TGCAGTGCTAGCCACCGGACGGCCTCCTACGAGCAGTACTTC; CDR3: CSASHRTASYEQYF
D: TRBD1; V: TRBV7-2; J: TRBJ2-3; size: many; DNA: TGTGCCAGCAGCTTAGGGGGACAGGGGTTTGATACGCAGTATTTT; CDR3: CASSLGGQGFDTQYF
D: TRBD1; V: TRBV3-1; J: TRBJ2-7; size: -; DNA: TGTGCCAGCAGCCAAGACGTTGGGACAGGGTTATCCTACGAGCAGTACTTC; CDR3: CASSQDVGTGLSYEQYF
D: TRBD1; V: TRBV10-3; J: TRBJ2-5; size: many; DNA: TGTGCCATCAGCCGGGACAGGGATAGTGAGACCCAGTACTTC; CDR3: CAISRDRDSETQYF
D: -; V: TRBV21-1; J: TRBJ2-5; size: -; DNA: TGTGCCAGAGCTCCAGGGTCGGGCGAAGAGACCCAGTACTTC; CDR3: CARAPGSGEETQYF
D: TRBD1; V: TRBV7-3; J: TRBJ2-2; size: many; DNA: TGTGCCAGCAGCTTAACGATGGGGACAGGGTTGACCGGGGAGCTGTTTTTT; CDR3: CASSLTMGTGLTGELFF
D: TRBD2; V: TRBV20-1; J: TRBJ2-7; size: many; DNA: TGCAGTGCTAGAAAACTACTAGCGGGAGGAGGGGAGCAGTACTTC; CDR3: CSARKLLAGGGEQYF
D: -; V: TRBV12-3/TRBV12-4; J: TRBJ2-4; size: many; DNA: TGTGCCAGCAGTTTAAGTGGGGGGCTGGACATTCAGTACTTC; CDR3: CASSLSGGLDIQYF
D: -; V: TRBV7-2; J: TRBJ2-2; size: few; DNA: TGTGCCAGCAGCCAAGGCCCAAGCTCTGGAGGGGAGCTGTTTTTT; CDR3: CASSQGPSSGGELFF
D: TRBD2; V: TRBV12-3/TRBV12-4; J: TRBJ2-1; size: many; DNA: TGTGCCAGCAGTTTGGGCGGGGGGACTAGGTCTAATGAGCAGTTCTTC; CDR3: CASSLGGGTRSNEQFF
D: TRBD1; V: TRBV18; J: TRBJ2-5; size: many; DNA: TGTGCCAGCTCACCCCAGGGACAGGGAGAGACCCAGTACTTC; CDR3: CASSPQGQGETQYF
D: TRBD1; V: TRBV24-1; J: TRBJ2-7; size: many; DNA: TGTGCCACCAGTGATCCCGGACAGGGCCACTACGAGCAGTACTTC; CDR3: CATSDPGQGHYEQYF
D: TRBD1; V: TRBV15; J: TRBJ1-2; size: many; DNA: TGTGCCACCAGCAGAATACAGGGGGTTGACGGCTACACCTTC; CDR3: CATSRIQGVDGYTF
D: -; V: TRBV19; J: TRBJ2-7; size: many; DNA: TGTGCCAGTAGTCCCAATCGTCCAGGGAGGTACTACGAGCAGTACTTC; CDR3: CASSPNRPGRYYEQYF
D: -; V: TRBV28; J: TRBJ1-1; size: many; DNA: TGTGCCAGCAGGACCAGTCTCCAGGGGTCTGAAGCTTTCTTT; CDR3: CASRTSLQGSEAFF
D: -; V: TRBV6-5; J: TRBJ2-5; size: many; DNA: TGTGCCAGCAGTTACTTCCAGGGACAAGAGACCCAGTACTTC; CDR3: CASSYFQGQETQYF
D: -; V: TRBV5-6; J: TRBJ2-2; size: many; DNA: TGTGCCAGCAGCTTAACGGACACCGGGGAGCTGTTTTTT; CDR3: CASSLTDTGELFF
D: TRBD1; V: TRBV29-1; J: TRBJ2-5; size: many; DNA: TGCAGTTACAGGGGCCCGACCAAAGAGACCCAGTACTTC; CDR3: CSYRGPTKETQYF
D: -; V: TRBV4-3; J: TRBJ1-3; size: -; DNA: TGCGCCAGCAGCCACCACGGACCCCAGGCGGGAAACACCATATATTTT; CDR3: CASSHHGPQAGNTIYF
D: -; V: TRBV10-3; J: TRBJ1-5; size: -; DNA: TGTGCCATCAGTGAGTCAAGAACTCCTGGCGGCAATCAGCCCCAGCATTTT; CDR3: CAISESRTPGGNQPQHF
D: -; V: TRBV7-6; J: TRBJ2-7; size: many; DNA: TGTGCCAGCAGCCAGTCTCGGGGTCGCGAGCAGTACTTC; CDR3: CASSQSRGREQYF
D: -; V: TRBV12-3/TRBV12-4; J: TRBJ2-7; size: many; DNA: TGTGCCAGCAGTTTGTCCAGGCGGACCTACGAGCAGTACTTC; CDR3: CASSLSRRTYEQYF
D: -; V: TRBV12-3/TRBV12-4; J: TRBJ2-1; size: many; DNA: TGTGCCAGCAGTACCGGGACCAAAAATGAGCAGTTCTTC; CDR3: CASSTGTKNEQFF
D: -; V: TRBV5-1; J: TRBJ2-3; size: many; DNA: TGCGCCAGCAGCTGGGAACTAGCCCCAGATACGCAGTATTTT; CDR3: CASSWELAPDTQYF
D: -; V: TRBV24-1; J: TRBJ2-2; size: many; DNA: TGTGCCACCCGGGCCGGGACTCCGTTTCACGGGGAGCTGTTTTTT; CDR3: CATRAGTPFHGELFF
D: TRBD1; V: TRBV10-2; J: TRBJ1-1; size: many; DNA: TGCGCCAGCAGTAGGGGACAGGCCCTCGAAGCTTTCTTT; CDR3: CASSRGQALEAFF
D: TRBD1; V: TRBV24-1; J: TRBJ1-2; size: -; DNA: TGTGCCACCCTCGACAGGGCTGGAGGCTACACCTTC; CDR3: CATLDRAGGYTF
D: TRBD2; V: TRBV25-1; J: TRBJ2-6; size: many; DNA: TGTGCCAGCAGTAACAATGTGGCGGGAGCCTCTGGGGCCAACGTCCTGACTTTC; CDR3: CASSNNVAGASGANVLTF
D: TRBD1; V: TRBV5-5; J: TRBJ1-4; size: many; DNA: TGTGCCAGCGCATACAGGGGGCTTGAAGGAAAACTGTTTTTT; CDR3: CASAYRGLEGKLFF
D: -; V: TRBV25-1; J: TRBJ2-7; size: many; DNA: TGTGCCAGCAGGAGGGGGGGCAGGGCCTCCTACGAGCAGTACTTC; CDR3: CASRRGGRASYEQYF
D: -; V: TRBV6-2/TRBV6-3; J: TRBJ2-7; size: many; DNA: TGTGCCAGCAGTTACTTGCAGGGAACCTACGAGCAGTACTTC; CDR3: CASSYLQGTYEQYF
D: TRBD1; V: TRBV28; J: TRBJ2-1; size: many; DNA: TGTGCCAGCAGCCAGGGGGCGGGAAATGAGCAGTTCTTC; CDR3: CASSQGAGNEQFF
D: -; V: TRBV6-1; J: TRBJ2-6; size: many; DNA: TGTGCCAGCAGTGAAGCGCTCCTCGGGGCCAACGTCCTGACTTTC; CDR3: CASSEALLGANVLTF
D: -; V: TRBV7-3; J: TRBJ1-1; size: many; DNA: TGTGCCAGCAGCTTGTTTGGTGGGACGGGAACTGAAGCTTTCTTT; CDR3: CASSLFGGTGTEAFF
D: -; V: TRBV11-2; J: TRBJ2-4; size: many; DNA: TGTGCCAGCAGCCCTTGGGACAACTTAAACATTCAGTACTTC; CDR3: CASSPWDNLNIQYF